What follows is one T cell receptor beta chain and its context. The data were obtained in a study of cytomegalovirus exposure and HLA in healthy donors. This PCR relied on a set of 60 Vbeta primers and 13 Jbeta primers. Produced via immunoSEQ multiplex PCR; TCRdb's table is partial and in-frame only. The table shows approximately 100,000 clones, with roughly 80% occurring only once. This CDR3 has 15 amino acids. Germline CDR1 SQVTM, CDR2 ANQGSEA. With 4 bases clipped from V and 3 bases from J, the junction kept 9 bases outside the gene matches. J is TRBJ1-5 and V is TRBV29-1, with 7 bases matching TRBD1. The material sequenced was PBMCs. This clonotype originated in a man in his fifties or sixties in good health and CMV-seropositive. The CDR3 is CSVAPGQAPNQPQHF. CDR3 nucleotide sequence: TGCAGCGTTGCCCCTGGACAGGCCCCCAATCAGCCCCAGCATTTT.